The 21 T cell receptor beta chains below all came from one sample that was sequenced in a study of cytomegalovirus exposure and HLA in healthy donors. The study ran its PCR with 60 Vbeta and 13 Jbeta primers. The data were produced by immunoSEQ multiplex PCR, yet TCRdb's version contains in-frame clones alone and is incomplete. The sample yields 210,000 or so clones, almost 80% seen once. Sequencing input: PBMCs. The receptors come from a man between 18 and 29 years old in good health and CMV-seronegative.

The chain carries TRBV4-3 and TRBJ2-7; weak D call: TRBD2 (5 bases). The germline V and J ends were trimmed by 4 bases and 4 bases, with 14 bases remaining between them. Germline values: CDR1 LGHNA, CDR2 YSLEER. This CDR3 has 14 amino acids. The chain's CDR3 is CASSPPGRDYEQYF. Here the CDR3 DNA reads TGCGCCAGCAGCCCCCCAGGTCGGGATTACGAGCAGTACTTC.

V and J are TRBV6-6 and TRBJ2-1; 14 bases match TRBD2. Trimming removed 10 bases from V and 4 bases from J; junction bases left unmatched: 9. CDR3 length equals 16 residues. Germline assignment: CDR1 MNHNY and CDR2 SVGAGI (reference sequence). The DNA for the CDR3 is TGTGCCACCGAAAAACGGACTAGCGGGGGGTACAATGAGCAGTTCTTC. This gives the protein CATEKRTSGGYNEQFF.

This clone was counted only a few times. The chain combines TRBV4-3 with TRBJ1-1; weak D call: TRBD1 (6 bases). This CDR3 has 13 residues. Trimming removed 6 bases at V and 4 bases at J, with 12 bases between. Germline values: CDR1 LGHNA, CDR2 YSLEER. The CDR3 is CASRHQGPTEAFF. The CDR3 coding sequence is TGCGCCAGCAGACACCAGGGGCCCACTGAAGCTTTCTTT.

The rearrangement links TRBV6-6 to TRBJ1-2; D unclear. This CDR3 has 13 amino acids. In germline, CDR1 is MNHNY, CDR2 SVGAGI (reference sequence). V lost 2 bases and J lost 4, with 8 bases in between. The CDR3 DNA reads TGTGCCAGCAGTTACGGGGAGGGCTATGGCTACACCTTC. It translates to CASSYGEGYGYTF.

This clone turned up a few times. The CDR3 sequence is CASTNRAINTEAFF. CDR3 DNA: TGTGCCAGTACAAACAGGGCAATCAACACTGAAGCTTTCTTT. This chain links TRBV19 with TRBJ1-1, with D perhaps TRBD1 (6 bases). The germline gives CDR1 LNHDA, CDR2 SQIVND (reference sequence). With 7 bases removed from V and 2 bases from J, the gap between germline ends came to 14 bases. The CDR3 is made up of 14 amino acids.

The chain has TRBV14 and TRBJ2-6; D possibly corresponds to TRBD1 (5 bases). CDR1 is SGHDN and CDR2 is FVKESK in the germline V gene. The CDR3 is made up of 18 amino acids. Trimming shortened V by 1 base and J by 0 bases, and 13 bases separated the two germline ends. CDR3: CASSQGQRQLSGANVLTF. The DNA for the CDR3 is TGTGCCAGCAGCCAAGGTCAGAGACAGCTCTCTGGGGCCAACGTCCTGACTTTC.

The CDR3 DNA follows: TGTGCCAGCAGCTTAGCTTTGGGACAGGGGGCGGGCGGCTACACCTTC. This encodes CASSLALGQGAGGYTF. The V and J genes are TRBV7-6 and TRBJ1-2; 12 bases are a match to TRBD1. Germline V gene data show CDR1 as SGHVS and CDR2 as FNYEAQ. The CDR3 has 16 residues. J gave up 8 bases and V 0 bases, and 7 bases lay outside the gene matches.

The chain recombines TRBV6-1 with TRBJ2-3, with a weak D call TRBD1 (5 bases). CDR3 length: 15 residues. The germline gives CDR1 MNHNS, CDR2 SASEGT. The V end was cut by 0 bases, the J end by 0 bases, with 7 bases between. The CDR3 region has the DNA TGTGCCAGCAGTGAAGCGGCAGGGAGCACAGATACGCAGTATTTT. The encoded protein is CASSEAAGSTDTQYF.

CDR3 sequence (DNA): TGCGCCAGCAGCCAAGATTCCGGAGGCTATGGCTACACCTTC. It specifies CASSQDSGGYGYTF. V usage is TRBV4-1 and J usage is TRBJ1-2; the D is unclear. V was trimmed by 0 bases and J by 4 bases, leaving 9 bases between them. This CDR3 region has 14 residues. Germline assignment: CDR1 MGHRA and CDR2 YSYEKL.

The chain recombines TRBV7-2 with TRBJ2-5; no clear D. Germline CDR1 SGHTA, CDR2 FQGNSA. The CDR3 runs to 13 residues. The V end lost 4 bases, the J end lost 4 bases, and 10 bases lay between the germline ends. The CDR3 protein is CASSSSSPETQYF. The CDR3 DNA reads TGTGCCAGCAGCTCCAGTTCTCCAGAGACCCAGTACTTC.

This clone was observed once. The V call is TRBV4-1, the J call TRBJ2-7; 7 bases are a match to TRBD2. V shed 0 bases, J shed 2 bases, and the junction held 4 bases outside the gene matches. This CDR3 is built from 15 residues. The germline gives CDR1 MGHRA, CDR2 YSYEKL. For the CDR3, the DNA is TGCGCCAGCAGCCAAGATTCCGGACTAGCCTACGAGCAGTACTTC. Its protein product is CASSQDSGLAYEQYF.

There are a few counts of this clone. The rearrangement uses TRBV6-4 and TRBJ2-2; D is possibly TRBD1 (6 bases). From germline, CDR1 is MRHNA and CDR2 SNTAGT. The germline V and J ends were trimmed by 6 bases and 6 bases, with 14 bases remaining between them. This CDR3 has 14 amino acids. The CDR3 nucleotides are TGTGCCAGCAGGGACAGCTCCCGCGCCGGGGAGCTGTTTTTT. Its translation is CASRDSSRAGELFF.

This clone has only a few counts. The CDR3 region has the DNA TGTGCCTGGACCTCGACTAGTTTCACAGATACGCAGTATTTT. Translation: CAWTSTSFTDTQYF. V usage is TRBV30 and J usage is TRBJ2-3; TRBD2 might be the D (6 bases). CDR3 length: 14 amino acids. Per germline, CDR1 GTSNPN and CDR2 SVGIG (reference sequence). The V end was cut by 4 bases, the J end by 2 bases, with 13 bases between.

This clone was counted only a few times. The gene calls are TRBV5-6 and TRBJ2-4, with TRBD2 as a possible D gene (6 bases). Germline CDR1 and CDR2: SGHDT and YYEEEE. The CDR3 loop spans 14 amino acids. V was trimmed by 0 bases and J by 4 bases, leaving 8 bases between them. The CDR3 spells CASSLGGTKNIQYF. The CDR3 DNA follows: TGTGCCAGCAGCTTGGGCGGGACTAAAAACATTCAGTACTTC. Variable domain in full (rest from reference TRBV5-6 and TRBJ2-4): DAGVTQSPTHLIKTRGQQVTLRCSPKSGHDTVSWYQQALGQGPQFIFQYYEEEERQRGNFPDRFSGHQFPNYSSELNVNALLLGDSALYLCASSLGGTKNIQYFGAGTRLSVL.

The chain couples TRBV30 to TRBJ1-1, with a possible D match to TRBD1 (5 bases). The germline V gene encodes CDR1 GTSNPN and CDR2 SVGIG (reference sequence). V shed 5 bases and J shed 6 bases, with 10 bases lying between them. This CDR3 has 11 amino acids. CDR3 DNA sequence: TGTGCCTGGGGACAACAGGCTGAAGCTTTCTTT. This gives the protein CAWGQQAEAFF.

The chain recombines TRBV2 with TRBJ2-5; 9 bases are a match to TRBD2. The J call could be wrong; TRBJ2-7 is a better fit for the DNA end. CDR3 length equals 16 residues. Germline V CDR1 and CDR2: SNHLY, FYNNEI. CDR3 protein: CASSEVGISGGNEQYF. In DNA, the CDR3 is TGTGCCAGCAGTGAAGTAGGAATTAGCGGGGGTAACGAGCAGTACTTC.

The chain couples TRBV7-2 to TRBJ1-2; D ambiguous. V lost 0 bases to trimming and J lost 0 bases, with 8 bases between them. CDR3 size: 15 residues. The germline gives CDR1 SGHTA, CDR2 FQGNSA. CDR3 loop: CASSLARSSNYGYTF. For the CDR3, the DNA is TGTGCCAGCAGCTTAGCGCGGTCGTCTAACTATGGCTACACCTTC.

DNA of the CDR3: TGTGCCAGCAGCCGAATCGGGGAGGAGCTGTTTTTT. Protein: CASSRIGEELFF. The genes are TRBV7-2 and TRBJ2-2; weak D call: TRBD2 (5 bases). From germline, CDR1 is SGHTA and CDR2 FQGNSA. The CDR3 length is 12 residues. The ends were cut back, 5 bases at V and 10 bases at J, with 11 bases in the middle.

The CDR3 nucleotides read TGTGCCAGTAGTTTCGGACAGCGTCTTGACGAGCAGTACTTC. It translates to CASSFGQRLDEQYF. The V and J genes are TRBV19 and TRBJ2-7; a possible D gene is TRBD1 (6 bases). Germline V gene lookup returns CDR1 LNHDA and CDR2 SQIVND (reference sequence). The V and J ends lost 5 bases and 5 bases respectively, with 16 bases between them. There are 14 residues in the CDR3.

CDR3 loop: CASSTGGTSGGTDTQYF. Here the CDR3 DNA reads TGCGCCAGCAGCACAGGGGGGACTAGCGGGGGCACAGATACGCAGTATTTT. The chain carries TRBV5-1 and TRBJ2-3, with TRBD2 identical over 13 bases. The CDR3 has 17 residues. CDR1 is SGHRS, CDR2 YFSETQ, per germline. Unmatched junction bases numbered 6, after V lost 4 bases and J lost 1 base.

The rearrangement joins TRBV2 to TRBJ2-7, with 7 nucleotides matching TRBD2. The CDR3 is made up of 14 amino acids. Unmatched junction bases numbered 9, after V lost 7 bases and J lost 3 bases. From germline, CDR1 is SNHLY and CDR2 FYNNEI. The CDR3 nucleotides read TGTGCCAGCATCACCCCCTCTAGCGGCTACGAGCAGTACTTC. This encodes CASITPSSGYEQYF.